Listed below are T cell receptor beta chains from one sample, sequenced in a study of cytomegalovirus exposure and HLA in healthy donors. Here immunoSEQ multiplex PCR was the method, and the copy in TCRdb shows in-frame clones only, minus some. The table lists some 150,000 clones, approximately 78% of them singletons. The sample was PBMCs. The receptor set was obtained from a man in his forties in good health and CMV-seropositive. CDR3s include the opening cysteine and the closing phenylalanine or tryptophan. D genes are given only for firm matches. A clone size is listed for some rows: how often the clone was seen (once, few, many), or a class if it is expanded.

TGTGCCAGCAGCTGTAGGGAGGGTCCAAGGGGGAAGCCCAATCAGCCCCAGCATTTT | CASSCREGPRGKPNQPQHF | TRBV7-6 | once | TRBJ1-5 | .
TGTGCCAGTAGACCGGGACTAGCGGGAGTAGAGACCCAGTACTTC | CASRPGLAGVETQYF | TRBV19 | . | TRBJ2-5 | TRBD2
TGTGCCAGCAGTTTATCGAGGACAGGGGGGCTTGAGCAGTACTTC | CASSLSRTGGLEQYF | TRBV27 | few | TRBJ2-7 | TRBD1
TGTGCCAGCAGTCCCTCGGGACTAGCGGGAGAGACCCAGTACTTC | CASSPSGLAGETQYF | TRBV27 | . | TRBJ2-5 | TRBD2
TGTGCCAGCAGCTCTTCCGGGACAGGGCTCCCAAATGAAAAACTGTTTTTT | CASSSSGTGLPNEKLFF | TRBV11-1 | . | TRBJ1-4 | TRBD1
TGTGCCAGTAGCCTGACAGGGACTGGGGCCAACGTCCTGACTTTC | CASSLTGTGANVLTF | TRBV19 | . | TRBJ2-6 | TRBD1
TGCGCCAGCAGCCAAGGGTCAGGGGGCATGAAAAAACTGTTTTTT | CASSQGSGGMKKLFF | TRBV4-3 | . | TRBJ1-4 | TRBD1
TGTGCCACCAGCAGAGTCCTAGCGGAGTACAATGAGCAGTTCTTC | CATSRVLAEYNEQFF | TRBV15 | . | TRBJ2-1 | TRBD2
TGTGCCAGCACCCCACTCCAGGGCAGCACAGATACGCAGTATTTT | CASTPLQGSTDTQYF | TRBV27 | . | TRBJ2-3 | .
TGTGCCACCAGCAGAGTGCGGGAGGGTTACGAGCAGTACTTC | CATSRVREGYEQYF | TRBV15 | . | TRBJ2-7 | TRBD2
TGTGCCAGCAGTTACTCGGGACTAGCGGGAGTCGAGCAGTACTTC | CASSYSGLAGVEQYF | TRBV6-5 | . | TRBJ2-7 | TRBD2
TGTGCCAGCAGCAATAGCGGGAGTCGAGATGAGCAGTTCTTC | CASSNSGSRDEQFF | TRBV7-9 | . | TRBJ2-1 | TRBD2